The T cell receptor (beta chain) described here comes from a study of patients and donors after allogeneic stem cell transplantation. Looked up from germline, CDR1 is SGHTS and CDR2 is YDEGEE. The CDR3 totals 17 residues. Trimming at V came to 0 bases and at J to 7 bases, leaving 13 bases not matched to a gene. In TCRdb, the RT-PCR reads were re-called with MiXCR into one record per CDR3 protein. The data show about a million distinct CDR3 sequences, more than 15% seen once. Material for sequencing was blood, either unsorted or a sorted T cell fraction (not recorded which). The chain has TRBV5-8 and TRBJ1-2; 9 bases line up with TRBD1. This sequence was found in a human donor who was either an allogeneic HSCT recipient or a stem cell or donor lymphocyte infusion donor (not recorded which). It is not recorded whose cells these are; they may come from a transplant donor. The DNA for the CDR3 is TGTGCCAGCAGCTTGGCGCTCGGACAGGGGATACCGGGTGGCTACACCTTC. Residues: CASSLALGQGIPGGYTF.